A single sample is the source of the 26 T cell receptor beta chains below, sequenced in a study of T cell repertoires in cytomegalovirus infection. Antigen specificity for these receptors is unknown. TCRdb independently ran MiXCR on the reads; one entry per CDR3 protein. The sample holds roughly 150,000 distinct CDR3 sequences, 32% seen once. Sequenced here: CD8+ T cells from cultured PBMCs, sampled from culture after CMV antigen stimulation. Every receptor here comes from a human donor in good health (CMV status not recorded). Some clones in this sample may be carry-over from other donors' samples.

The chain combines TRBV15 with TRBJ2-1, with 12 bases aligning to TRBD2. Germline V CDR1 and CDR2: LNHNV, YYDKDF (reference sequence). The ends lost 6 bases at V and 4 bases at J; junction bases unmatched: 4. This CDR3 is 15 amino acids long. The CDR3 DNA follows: TGTGCCACCAGGAGACTAGCGGGGGCATACAATGAGCAGTTCTTC. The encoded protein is CATRRLAGAYNEQFF.

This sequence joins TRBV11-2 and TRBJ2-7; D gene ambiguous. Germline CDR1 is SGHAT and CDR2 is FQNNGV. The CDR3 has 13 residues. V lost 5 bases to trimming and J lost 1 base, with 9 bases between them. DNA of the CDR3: TGTGCCAGCAGCGTCGGTTCTTCCTACGAGCAGTACTTC. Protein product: CASSVGSSYEQYF.

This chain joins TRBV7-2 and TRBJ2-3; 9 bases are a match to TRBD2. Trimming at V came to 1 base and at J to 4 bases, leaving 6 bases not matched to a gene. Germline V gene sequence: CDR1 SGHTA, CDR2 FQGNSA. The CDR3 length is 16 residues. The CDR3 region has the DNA TGTGCCAGCAGCTTAGTCTGGGCGGGGGGGTCAGATACGCAGTATTTT. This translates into CASSLVWAGGSDTQYF.

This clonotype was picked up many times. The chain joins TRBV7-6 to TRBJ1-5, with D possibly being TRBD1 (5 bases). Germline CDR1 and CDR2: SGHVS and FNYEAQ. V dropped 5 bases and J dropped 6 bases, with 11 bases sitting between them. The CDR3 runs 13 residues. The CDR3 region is CASSEGLGQPQHF. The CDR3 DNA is TGTGCCAGCAGCGAGGGGCTAGGTCAGCCCCAGCATTTT.

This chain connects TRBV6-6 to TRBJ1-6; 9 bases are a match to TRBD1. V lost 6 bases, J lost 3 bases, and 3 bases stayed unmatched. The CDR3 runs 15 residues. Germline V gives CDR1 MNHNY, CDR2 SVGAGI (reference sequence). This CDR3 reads CASSLDRGYNSPLHF. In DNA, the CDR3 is TGTGCCAGCAGCCTGGACAGGGGCTATAATTCACCCCTCCACTTT.

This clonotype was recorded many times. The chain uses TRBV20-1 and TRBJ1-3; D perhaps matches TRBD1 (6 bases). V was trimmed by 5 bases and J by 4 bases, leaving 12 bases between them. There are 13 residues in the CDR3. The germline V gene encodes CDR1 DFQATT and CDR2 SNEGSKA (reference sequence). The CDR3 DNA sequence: TGCAGTGCTTCACGGACAGCAGGAAACACCATATATTTT. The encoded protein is CSASRTAGNTIYF.

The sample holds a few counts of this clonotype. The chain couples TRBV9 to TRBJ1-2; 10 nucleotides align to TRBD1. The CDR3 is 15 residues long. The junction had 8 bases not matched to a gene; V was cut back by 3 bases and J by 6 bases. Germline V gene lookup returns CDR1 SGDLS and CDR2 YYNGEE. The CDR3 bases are TGTGCCAGCAGCGAGCGGGACAGGGGAAACGATGGCTACACCTTC. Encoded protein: CASSERDRGNDGYTF.

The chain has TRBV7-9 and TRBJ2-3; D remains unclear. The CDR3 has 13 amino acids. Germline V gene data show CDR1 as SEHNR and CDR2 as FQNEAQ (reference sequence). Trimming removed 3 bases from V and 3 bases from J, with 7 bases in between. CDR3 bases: TGTGCCAGCAGCTTGGGCGTGACAGATACGCAGTATTTT. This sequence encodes CASSLGVTDTQYF.

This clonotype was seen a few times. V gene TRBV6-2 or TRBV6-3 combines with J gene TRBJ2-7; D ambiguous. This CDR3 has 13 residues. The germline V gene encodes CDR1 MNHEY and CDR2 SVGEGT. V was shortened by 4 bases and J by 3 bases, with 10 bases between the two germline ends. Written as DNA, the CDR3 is TGTGCCAGCAGTTGGGGTAGCAACTACGAGCAGTACTTC. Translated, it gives CASSWGSNYEQYF.

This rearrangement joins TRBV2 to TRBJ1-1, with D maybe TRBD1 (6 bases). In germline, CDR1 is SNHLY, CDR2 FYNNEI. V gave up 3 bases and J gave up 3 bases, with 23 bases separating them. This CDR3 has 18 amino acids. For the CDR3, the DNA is TGTGCCAGCAGTGATGAGGGTTACAGGGTAAAAGGGCACACTGAAGCTTTCTTT. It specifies CASSDEGYRVKGHTEAFF.

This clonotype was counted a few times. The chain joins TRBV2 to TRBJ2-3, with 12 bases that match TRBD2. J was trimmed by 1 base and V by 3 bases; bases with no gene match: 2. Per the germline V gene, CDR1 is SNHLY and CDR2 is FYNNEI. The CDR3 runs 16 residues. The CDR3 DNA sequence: TGTGCCAGCAGTGACCGGACTAGCGGGGGCACAGATACGCAGTATTTT. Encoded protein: CASSDRTSGGTDTQYF.

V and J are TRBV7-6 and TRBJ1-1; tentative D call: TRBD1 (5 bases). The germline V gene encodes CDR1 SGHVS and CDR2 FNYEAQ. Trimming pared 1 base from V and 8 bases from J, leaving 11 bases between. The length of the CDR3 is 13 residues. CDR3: CASSLGIGDEAFF. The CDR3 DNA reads TGTGCCAGCAGCTTAGGGATCGGGGACGAAGCTTTCTTT.

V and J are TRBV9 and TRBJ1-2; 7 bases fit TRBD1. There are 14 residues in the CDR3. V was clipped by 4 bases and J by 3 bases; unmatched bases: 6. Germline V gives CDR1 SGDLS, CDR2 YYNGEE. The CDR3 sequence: CASSLYGTDYGYTF. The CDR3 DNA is TGTGCCAGCAGCCTCTATGGGACAGACTATGGCTACACCTTC.

As DNA, the CDR3 is TGTGCCAGCAGCCCCGCAGGGGGCGGTGATGGCTACACCTTC. This sequence encodes CASSPAGGGDGYTF. The chain carries TRBV2 and TRBJ1-2, with 8 positions matching TRBD1. CDR3 length equals 14 residues. V dropped 6 bases and J dropped 6; count of bases not matched to a gene: 9. Germline V CDR1 and CDR2: SNHLY, FYNNEI.

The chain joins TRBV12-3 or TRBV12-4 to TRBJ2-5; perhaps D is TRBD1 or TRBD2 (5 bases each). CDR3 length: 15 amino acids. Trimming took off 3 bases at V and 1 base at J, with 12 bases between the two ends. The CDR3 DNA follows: TGTGCCAGCAGTTTGAGGGGCCAATTCCAAGAGACCCAGTACTTC. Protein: CASSLRGQFQETQYF.

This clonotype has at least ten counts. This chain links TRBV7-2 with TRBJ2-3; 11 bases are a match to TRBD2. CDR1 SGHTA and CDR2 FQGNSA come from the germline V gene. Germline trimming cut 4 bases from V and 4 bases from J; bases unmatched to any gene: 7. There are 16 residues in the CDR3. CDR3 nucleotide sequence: TGTGCCAGCAGCTCCCTTAGCGGGGGGGCCGCAGATACGCAGTATTTT. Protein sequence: CASSSLSGGAADTQYF.

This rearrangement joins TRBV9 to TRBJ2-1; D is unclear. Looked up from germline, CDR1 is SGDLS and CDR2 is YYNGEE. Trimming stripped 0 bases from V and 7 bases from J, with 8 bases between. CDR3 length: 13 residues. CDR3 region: CASSVAKGNEQFF. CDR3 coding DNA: TGTGCCAGCAGCGTAGCGAAGGGTAATGAGCAGTTCTTC. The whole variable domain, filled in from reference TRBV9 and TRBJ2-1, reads DSGVTQTPKHLITATGQRVTLRCSPRSGDLSVYWYQQSLDQGLQFLIQYYNGEERAKGNILERFSAQQFPDLHSELNLSSLELGDSALYFCASSVAKGNEQFFGPGTRLTVL.

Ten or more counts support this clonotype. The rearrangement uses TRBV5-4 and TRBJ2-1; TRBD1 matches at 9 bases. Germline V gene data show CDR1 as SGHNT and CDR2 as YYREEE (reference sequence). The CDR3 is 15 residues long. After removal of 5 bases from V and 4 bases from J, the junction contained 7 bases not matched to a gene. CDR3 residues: CASRLGQGIYNEQFF. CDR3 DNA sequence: TGTGCCAGCAGACTGGGACAGGGAATTTACAATGAGCAGTTCTTC.

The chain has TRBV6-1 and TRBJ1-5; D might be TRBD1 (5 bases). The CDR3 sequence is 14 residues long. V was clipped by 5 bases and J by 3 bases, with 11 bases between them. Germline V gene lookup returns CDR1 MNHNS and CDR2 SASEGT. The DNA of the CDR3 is TGTGCCAGCAGTACCGACAGCTTCAATCAGCCCCAGCATTTT. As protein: CASSTDSFNQPQHF.

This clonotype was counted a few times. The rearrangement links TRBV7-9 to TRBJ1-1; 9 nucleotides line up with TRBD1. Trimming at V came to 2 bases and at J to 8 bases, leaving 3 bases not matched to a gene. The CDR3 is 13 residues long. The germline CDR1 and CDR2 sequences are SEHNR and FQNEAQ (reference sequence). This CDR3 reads CASSLWTGEEAFF. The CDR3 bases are TGTGCCAGCAGCTTATGGACAGGGGAAGAAGCTTTCTTT.

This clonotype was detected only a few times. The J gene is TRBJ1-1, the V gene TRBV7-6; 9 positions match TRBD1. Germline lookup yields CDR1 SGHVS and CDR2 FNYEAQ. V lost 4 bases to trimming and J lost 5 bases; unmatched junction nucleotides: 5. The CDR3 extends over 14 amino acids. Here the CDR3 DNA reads TGTGCCAGCAGCTGGGGACAGGGTGGAACTGAAGCTTTCTTT. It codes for CASSWGQGGTEAFF.

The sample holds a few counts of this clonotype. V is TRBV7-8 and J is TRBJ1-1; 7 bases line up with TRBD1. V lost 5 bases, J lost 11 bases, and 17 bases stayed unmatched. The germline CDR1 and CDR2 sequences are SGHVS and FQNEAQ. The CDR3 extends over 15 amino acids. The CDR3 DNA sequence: TGTGCCAGCAGCCCGACTTTAGACAGGGCTAAGGACGCTTTCTTT. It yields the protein CASSPTLDRAKDAFF.

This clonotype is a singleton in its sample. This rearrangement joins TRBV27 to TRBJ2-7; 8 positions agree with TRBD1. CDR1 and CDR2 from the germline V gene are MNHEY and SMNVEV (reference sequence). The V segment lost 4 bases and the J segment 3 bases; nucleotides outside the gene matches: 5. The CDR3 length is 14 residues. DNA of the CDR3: TGTGCCAGCAGTTCCTCCGGGACAGGCTACGAGCAGTACTTC. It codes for CASSSSGTGYEQYF.

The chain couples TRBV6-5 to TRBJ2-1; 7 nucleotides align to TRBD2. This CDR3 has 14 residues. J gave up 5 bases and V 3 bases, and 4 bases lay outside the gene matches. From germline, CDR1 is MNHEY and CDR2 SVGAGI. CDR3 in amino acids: CASSYSSGNNEQFF. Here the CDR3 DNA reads TGTGCCAGCAGTTATTCTAGCGGAAACAATGAGCAGTTCTTC.

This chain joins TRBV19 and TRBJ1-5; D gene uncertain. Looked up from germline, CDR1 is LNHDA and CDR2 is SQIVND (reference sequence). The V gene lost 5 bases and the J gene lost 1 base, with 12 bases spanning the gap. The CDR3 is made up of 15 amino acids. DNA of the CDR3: TGTGCCAGTAGTCCCATGGTTGGAAGCAATCAGCCCCAGCATTTT. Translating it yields CASSPMVGSNQPQHF.

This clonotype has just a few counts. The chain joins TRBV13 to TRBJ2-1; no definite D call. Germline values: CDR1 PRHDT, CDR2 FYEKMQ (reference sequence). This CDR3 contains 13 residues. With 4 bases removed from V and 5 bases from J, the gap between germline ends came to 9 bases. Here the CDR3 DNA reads TGTGCCAGCAGCTCCCTCATGAACAATGAGCAGTTCTTC. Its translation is CASSSLMNNEQFF.